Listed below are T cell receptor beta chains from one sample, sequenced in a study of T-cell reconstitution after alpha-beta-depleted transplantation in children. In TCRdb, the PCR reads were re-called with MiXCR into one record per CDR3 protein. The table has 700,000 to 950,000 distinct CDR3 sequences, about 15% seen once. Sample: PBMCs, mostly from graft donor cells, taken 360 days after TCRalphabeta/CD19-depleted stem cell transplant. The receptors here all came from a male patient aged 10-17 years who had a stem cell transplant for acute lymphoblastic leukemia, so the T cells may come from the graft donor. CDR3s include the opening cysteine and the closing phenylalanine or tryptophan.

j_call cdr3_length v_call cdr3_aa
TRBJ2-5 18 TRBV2 CASREGGLAGRSEETQYF
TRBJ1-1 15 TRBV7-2 CASSLVGQTLSEAFF
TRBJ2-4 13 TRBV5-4 CASRLLGENIQYF
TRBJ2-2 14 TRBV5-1 CASNPGQGTGELFF
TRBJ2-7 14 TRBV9 CASSVAPRTYEQYF
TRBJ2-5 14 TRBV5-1 CASTPGFSQETQYF
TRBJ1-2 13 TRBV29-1 CSVLGQGAWGYTF
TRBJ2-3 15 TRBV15 CATSRDLGTQDTQYF
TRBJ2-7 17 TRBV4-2 CASSQGMRGGPSYEQYF
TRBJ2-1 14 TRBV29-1 CSFRWTSGRNEQFF
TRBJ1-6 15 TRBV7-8 CASSLATGTSSPLHF
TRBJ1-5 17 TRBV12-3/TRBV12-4 CASSNQARQGGNQPQHF
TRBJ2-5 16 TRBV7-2 CASSNLAGGRGETQYF